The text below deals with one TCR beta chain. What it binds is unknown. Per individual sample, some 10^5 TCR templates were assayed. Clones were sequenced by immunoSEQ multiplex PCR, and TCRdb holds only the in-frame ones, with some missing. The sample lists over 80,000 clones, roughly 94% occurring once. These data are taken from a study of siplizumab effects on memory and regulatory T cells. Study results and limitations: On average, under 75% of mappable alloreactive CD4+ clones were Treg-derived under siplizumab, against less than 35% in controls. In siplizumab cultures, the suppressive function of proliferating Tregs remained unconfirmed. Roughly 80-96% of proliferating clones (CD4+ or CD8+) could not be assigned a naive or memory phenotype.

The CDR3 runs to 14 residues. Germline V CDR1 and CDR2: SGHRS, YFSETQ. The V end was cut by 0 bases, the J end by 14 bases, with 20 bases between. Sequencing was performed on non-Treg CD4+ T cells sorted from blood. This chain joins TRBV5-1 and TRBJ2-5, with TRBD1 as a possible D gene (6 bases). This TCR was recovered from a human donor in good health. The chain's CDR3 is CASSLGDTSPRPYF. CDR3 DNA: TGCGCCAGCAGCTTGGGGGACACGAGCCCCAGACCTTACTTC.